Included here is one TCR beta chain sequence, with context. The protocol was immunoSEQ multiplex PCR, while the TCRdb copy is restricted to in-frame clones and leaves out a portion. The sample contains 85,000 to 95,000 clones, around 87% of which appear only once. The CDR3 consists of 10 residues. The V end lost 4 bases, the J end lost 7 bases, and 2 bases lay between the germline ends. Germline-derived CDR1 and CDR2 are SEHNR and FQNEAQ (reference sequence). The data stem from a study of blood T cell repertoires in COVID-19. In the study overall: The samples span acute and convalescent COVID-19 from the United States, Italy and Spain. Sources were T cells, B-cell-depleted T cells, or PBMCs; the material itself was cDNA or gDNA.

The sequenced sample consisted of peripheral blood. This clonotype was obtained from a human donor with acute or convalescent COVID-19. The donor label of this sample is uncertain. The rearrangement uses TRBV7-9 and TRBJ2-1; D not certain. The CDR3 region is CASSSNEQFF. Written as DNA, the CDR3 is TGTGCCAGCAGCTCGAATGAGCAGTTCTTC.